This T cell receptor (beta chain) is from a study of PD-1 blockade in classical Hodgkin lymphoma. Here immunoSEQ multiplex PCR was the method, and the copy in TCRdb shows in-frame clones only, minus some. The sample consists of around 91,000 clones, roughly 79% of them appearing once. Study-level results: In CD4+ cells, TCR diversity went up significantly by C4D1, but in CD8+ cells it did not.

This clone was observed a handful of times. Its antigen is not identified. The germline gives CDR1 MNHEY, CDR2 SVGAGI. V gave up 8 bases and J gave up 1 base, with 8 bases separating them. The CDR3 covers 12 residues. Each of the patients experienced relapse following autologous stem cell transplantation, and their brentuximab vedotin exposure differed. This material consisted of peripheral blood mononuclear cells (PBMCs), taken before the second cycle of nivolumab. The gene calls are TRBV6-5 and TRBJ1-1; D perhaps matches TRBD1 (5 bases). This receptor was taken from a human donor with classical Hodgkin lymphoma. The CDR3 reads CASQGRNTEAFF. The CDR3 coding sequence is TGTGCCAGCCAGGGACGGAACACTGAAGCTTTCTTT.